This T cell receptor (beta chain) was observed in a study of blood T cell repertoires in COVID-19. Study-wide context: Researchers got acute and convalescent COVID-19 samples from the United States, Italy and Spain.

Sequenced by immunoSEQ multiplex PCR; TCRdb stores in-frame clones only, minus some. The sample carries approximately 300,000 clones, under 90% recorded once. The length of the CDR3 is 15 residues. Germline V CDR1 and CDR2: SEHNR, FQNEAQ (reference sequence). V gave up 5 bases and J gave up 1 base; unmatched junction bases: 5. V is TRBV7-9 and J is TRBJ1-1; TRBD1 aligns across 9 bases. Sequencing was performed on peripheral blood. This TCR was sampled from a woman aged 30 to 39 with COVID-19, enrolled during active disease. CDR3: CASSPSGQGNTEAFF. CDR3 nucleotides: TGTGCCAGCAGCCCATCGGGACAGGGGAACACTGAAGCTTTCTTT.